The 9 T cell receptor beta chains below all came from one sample that was sequenced in a study of blood T cell repertoires in COVID-19. The method was immunoSEQ multiplex PCR; TCRdb's version includes in-frame clones alone and lacks a portion of them. The sample lists about 310,000 clones, about nine tenths occurring once. Sequencing input: peripheral blood. The receptor set was obtained from a man between 45 and 60 years old with active or convalescent COVID-19.

This rearrangement joins TRBV19 to TRBJ2-2; D might be TRBD1 (5 bases). Trimming removed 7 bases from V and 7 bases from J, with 16 bases in between. CDR3 length: 14 amino acids. The germline V gene has CDR1 LNHDA and CDR2 SQIVND (reference sequence). The CDR3 bases are TGTGCCAGTAAGAATCAGGGAACAGGCGGGGAGCTGTTTTTT. Amino acid sequence: CASKNQGTGGELFF.

This clone was counted between two and nine times. This chain uses TRBV4-1 with TRBJ1-5; D gene uncertain. CDR3 length equals 16 residues. Germline values: CDR1 MGHRA, CDR2 YSYEKL. The ends were cut back, 0 bases at V and 0 bases at J, with 9 bases in the middle. CDR3 protein: CASSQDGGNSNQPQHF. CDR3 DNA sequence: TGCGCCAGCAGCCAAGATGGAGGAAATAGCAATCAGCCCCAGCATTTT.

The rearrangement uses TRBV2 and TRBJ2-4; maybe TRBD1 (5 bases). Germline values: CDR1 SNHLY, CDR2 FYNNEI. CDR3 length equals 16 residues. Trimming removed 3 bases from V and 6 bases from J, with 18 bases in between. This CDR3 is CASSEFGAASGNIQYF. The CDR3 DNA reads TGTGCCAGCAGTGAGTTTGGGGCCGCTTCAGGAAACATTCAGTACTTC.

The J gene is TRBJ1-5, the V gene TRBV6-5; 7 bases align to TRBD1. The CDR3 loop spans 14 amino acids. With 6 bases clipped from V and 2 bases from J, the junction kept 4 bases outside the gene matches. From germline, CDR1 is MNHEY and CDR2 SVGAGI. CDR3 sequence reads: CASSTDRGNQPQHF. The CDR3 coding sequence is TGTGCCAGCAGCACCGACAGGGGCAATCAGCCCCAGCATTTT.

This chain links TRBV5-1 with TRBJ1-3; D might be TRBD1 (5 bases). Per the germline V gene, CDR1 is SGHRS and CDR2 is YFSETQ. V lost 5 bases and J 2 bases, leaving 11 bases between the germline ends. This CDR3 is built from 14 residues. In nucleotides, the CDR3 is TGCGCCAGCAGTTCAGGGTCGGCTGGAAACACCATATATTTT. It is translated as CASSSGSAGNTIYF.

This clone was observed a single time. This chain joins TRBV18 and TRBJ1-5; D is unresolved. The CDR3 covers 14 residues. The germline V and J ends were trimmed by 3 bases and 0 bases, with 6 bases remaining between them. Germline V gene data show CDR1 as KGHSH and CDR2 as LQKENI. The CDR3 reads CASSPDSSNQPQHF. CDR3 nucleotide sequence: TGTGCCAGCTCACCGGACTCTAGCAATCAGCCCCAGCATTTT.

The chain uses TRBV19 and TRBJ1-5, with D possibly TRBD1 on 5 matching bases. Germline CDR1 and CDR2: LNHDA and SQIVND (reference sequence). The V end was cut by 7 bases, the J end by 4 bases, with 11 bases between. This CDR3 is 13 amino acids long. DNA of the CDR3: TGTGCCAGTATAGGGGAAACGAATCAGCCCCAGCATTTT. It is translated as CASIGETNQPQHF. Supplemented by reference TRBV19 and TRBJ1-5, the full variable domain reads DGGITQSPKYLFRKEGQNVTLSCEQNLNHDAMYWYRQDPGQGLRLIYYSQIVNDFQKGDIAEGYSVSREKKESFPLTVTSAQKNPTAFYLCASIGETNQPQHFGDGTRLSIL.

V usage is TRBV15 and J usage is TRBJ2-1, with 11 bases aligning to TRBD2. This CDR3 is built from 18 residues. The germline V gene encodes CDR1 LNHNV and CDR2 YYDKDF (reference sequence). After removal of 6 bases from V and 9 bases from J, the junction contained 19 bases not matched to a gene. CDR3 coding DNA: TGTGCCACCAGTGCAGTTTTAGTGACTAGCGGGATTATGAGTGAGCAGTTCTTC. Amino acid sequence: CATSAVLVTSGIMSEQFF.

This clone was seen only once. The genes are TRBV20-1 and TRBJ2-5; D is undetermined. The CDR3 loop spans 11 amino acids. The germline V and J ends were trimmed by 2 bases and 5 bases, with 6 bases remaining between them. In germline, CDR1 is DFQATT, CDR2 SNEGSKA (reference sequence). CDR3 in DNA: TGCAGTGCTAGATCTAGTGAGACCCAGTACTTC. It encodes CSARSSETQYF.